This T cell receptor beta chain was sequenced during a study of monozygotic twins with inflammatory bowel disease. The length of the CDR3 is 13 residues. Per the germline V gene, CDR1 is LNHNV and CDR2 is YYDKDF (reference sequence). Reanalyzing the 5' RACE reads, TCRdb keeps one entry per CDR3 protein, without DNA. The specimen's table records approximately 330,000 distinct CDR3 sequences. As for this clonotype: Antigen: not known.

Whole-study results and caveats: Perhaps reflecting limited power, concordant and discordant twins did not differ in repertoire similarity. Results did not support any single strong IBD-associated signal or clonotype.

The J gene is TRBJ2-7, the V gene TRBV15; the TCRdb D gene call, TRBD1, has no DNA to confirm it. This receptor was identified in a human donor with ulcerative colitis or Crohn's disease, or a healthy co-twin of an affected twin (not recorded which). Material for sequencing was blood. The CDR3 sequence: CATSTGQVYEQYF.